The 32 T cell receptor beta chains reported below all come from one sample, sequenced in a study of CD8 T cells in ankylosing spondylitis. TCRdb re-derived calls from the 5' RACE reads in MiXCR, one entry per CDR3 protein. The data contain over 25,000 distinct CDR3 sequences, approximately 15% of them singletons. Sequencing was done on a sample of blood. All receptors derive from a male donor with ankylosing spondylitis or in good health (not recorded which).

This chain links TRBV2 with TRBJ2-4; D remains unclear. This CDR3 is 14 amino acids long. Germline V gene sequence: CDR1 SNHLY, CDR2 FYNNEI. The V gene lost 4 bases and the J gene lost 0 bases, with 7 bases spanning the gap. DNA for the CDR3: TGTGCCAGCAGTGCAAGACAAGCCAAAAACATTCAGTACTTC. Its translation: CASSARQAKNIQYF.

This sequence joins TRBV29-1 and TRBJ2-5, with 10 bases aligning to TRBD2. Germline-derived CDR1 and CDR2 are SQVTM and ANQGSEA. Trimming cost V 4 bases and J 5 bases; bases outside gene matches: 4. The CDR3 contains 13 residues. CDR3 sequence reads: CSVGASGSETQYF. The CDR3 DNA is TGCAGCGTTGGGGCTAGCGGGAGTGAGACCCAGTACTTC.

J is TRBJ2-1 and V is TRBV20-1; TRBD2 is a possible D gene (5 bases). V was clipped by 3 bases and J by 0 bases, with 15 bases between them. This CDR3 spans 16 amino acids. CDR1 is DFQATT and CDR2 is SNEGSKA in the germline V gene (reference sequence). For the CDR3, the DNA is TGCAGTGCTAGTGATAGCGTGGCGCCCTCCTACAATGAGCAGTTCTTC. The encoded protein is CSASDSVAPSYNEQFF.

This clonotype occurred a few times. V gene TRBV2 combines with J gene TRBJ2-1; D ambiguous. Trimming cost V 5 bases and J 10 bases, with 9 bases left between them. The CDR3 is made up of 11 amino acids. The germline V gene has CDR1 SNHLY and CDR2 FYNNEI. The DNA of the CDR3 is TGTGCCAGCAGTAGGGCAAGGGAGCAGTTCTTC. This gives the protein CASSRAREQFF.

This clonotype was seen many times. The chain joins TRBV28 to TRBJ2-3; 9 bases align to TRBD2. Germline CDR1 is MDHEN and CDR2 is SYDVKM. This CDR3 spans 18 amino acids. J gave up 3 bases and V 4 bases, and 14 bases lay outside the gene matches. This chain's CDR3 is CASSSPYRIAGDTDTQYF. The CDR3 DNA reads TGTGCCAGCAGTTCGCCATACCGAATAGCGGGAGATACAGATACGCAGTATTTT.

There are a few counts of this clonotype. J is TRBJ2-1 and V is TRBV5-1; the match to TRBD2 covers 7 bases. J lost 5 bases, V lost 3 bases, and 2 bases had no gene match. The CDR3 loop spans 13 amino acids. The germline V gene encodes CDR1 SGHRS and CDR2 YFSETQ. The CDR3 is CASSSLADNEQFF. In DNA, the CDR3 is TGCGCCAGCAGCTCTCTAGCGGACAATGAGCAGTTCTTC.

This clonotype has more than one count but fewer than ten. The chain joins TRBV6-1 to TRBJ1-1, with 7 bases that match TRBD1. The germline V gene encodes CDR1 MNHNS and CDR2 SASEGT. The CDR3 loop spans 17 amino acids. The ends lost 2 bases at V and 2 bases at J; junction bases unmatched: 11. In nucleotides, the CDR3 is TGTGCCAGCAGTGAAACACAGGGGCATCGGCGCAACACTGAAGCTTTCTTT. Translated, it gives CASSETQGHRRNTEAFF.

This clonotype was seen only a few times. Written as DNA, the CDR3 is TGCAGTGCTAGCAACATAGGGGGAGTCGAGCAGTACGTC. This gives the protein CSASNIGGVEQYV. The chain combines TRBV20-1 with TRBJ2-7, with a possible D match to TRBD1 (6 bases). The CDR3 has 13 amino acids. CDR1 is DFQATT and CDR2 is SNEGSKA in the germline V gene (reference sequence). Trimming left V 3 bases short and J 6 bases short, with 15 bases between.

CDR3: CASSPQTQNTGELFF. CDR3 coding DNA: TGTGCCAGCAGCCCCCAGACACAGAACACCGGGGAGCTGTTTTTT. The chain uses TRBV7-2 and TRBJ2-2, with D uncertain. The CDR3 is 15 amino acids. The germline V and J ends were trimmed by 5 bases and 1 base, with 11 bases remaining between them. Germline CDR1 and CDR2: SGHTA and FQGNSA.

The V and J genes are TRBV29-1 and TRBJ1-3, with D possibly being TRBD1 (6 bases). Trimming took 7 bases from V and 3 from J, leaving 16 bases between them. CDR3 length equals 14 residues. Per germline, CDR1 SQVTM and CDR2 ANQGSEA. CDR3 coding DNA: TGCAGCGCTTGGGGGGGCGCTGGTGGAAACACCATATATTTT. Protein sequence: CSAWGGAGGNTIYF.

The V gene is TRBV28, the J gene TRBJ2-5, with unresolved D. This CDR3 contains 13 residues. V lost 3 bases, J lost 0 bases, and 5 bases lay in between. CDR1 MDHEN and CDR2 SYDVKM come from the germline V gene. CDR3 coding DNA: TGTGCCAGCAGTTTGTCCAACCAAGAGACCCAGTACTTC. Translated: CASSLSNQETQYF.

This clonotype was observed a few times. The chain uses TRBV2 and TRBJ2-2; 7 nucleotides line up with TRBD1. The J segment lost 4 bases and the V segment lost 7 bases, leaving 6 bases of the junction unmatched. Germline V gives CDR1 SNHLY, CDR2 FYNNEI. The CDR3 is made up of 14 amino acids. The CDR3: CASIRGRGTGELFF. Here the CDR3 DNA reads TGTGCCAGCATAAGGGGGCGAGGCACCGGGGAGCTGTTTTTT.

This clonotype was recorded a few times. This chain uses TRBV5-1 with TRBJ2-7; 9 bases are shared with TRBD2. Trimming took 5 bases from V and 5 from J; bases not matched to a gene: 5. Germline V gene lookup returns CDR1 SGHRS and CDR2 YFSETQ. The CDR3 runs 13 residues. The CDR3 here is CASSSGLANEQYF. CDR3 nucleotide sequence: TGCGCCAGCAGTTCCGGACTAGCGAACGAGCAGTACTTC.

This clonotype has a count of ten or more. V gene TRBV9 combines with J gene TRBJ2-1; D is perhaps TRBD1 (7 bases). From germline, CDR1 is SGDLS and CDR2 YYNGEE. CDR3 length: 19 residues. Trimming pared 3 bases from V and 0 bases from J, leaving 22 bases between. The CDR3 bases are TGTGCCAGCAGCGAGGGGGCTAAGCGGGCAGGGCACTCCTACAATGAGCAGTTCTTC. Protein sequence: CASSEGAKRAGHSYNEQFF.

This clonotype was detected ten times or more. This sequence joins TRBV29-1 and TRBJ2-4, with D possibly called TRBD1 or TRBD2 (6 bases each). The CDR3 has 16 residues. Trimming took 6 bases from V and 4 from J, leaving 22 bases between them. Germline CDR1 and CDR2: SQVTM and ANQGSEA. The CDR3 loop reads CSVLGPTLGGKNIQYF. The CDR3 nucleotides are TGCAGCGTGCTGGGACCCACACTAGGGGGGAAAAACATTCAGTACTTC. Full variable domain (remainder filled in from reference TRBV29-1 and TRBJ2-4): SAVISQKPSRDICQRGTSLTIQCQVDSQVTMMFWYRQQPGQSLTLIATANQGSEATYESGFVIDKFPISRPNLTFSTLTVSNMSPEDSSIYLCSVLGPTLGGKNIQYFGAGTRLSVL.

The V call is TRBV6-5, the J call TRBJ2-1, with TRBD1 as a possible D gene (6 bases). V was trimmed by 2 bases and J by 0 bases, leaving 8 bases between them. Germline V gives CDR1 MNHEY, CDR2 SVGAGI. This CDR3 is built from 15 residues. The CDR3 sequence: CASSYRDTSYNEQFF. CDR3 nucleotide sequence: TGTGCCAGCAGTTACAGGGACACCTCCTACAATGAGCAGTTCTTC.

The rearrangement uses TRBV5-1 and TRBJ2-7; D might be TRBD2 (6 bases). Trimming shortened V by 5 bases and J by 3 bases, and 15 bases separated the two germline ends. Germline values: CDR1 SGHRS, CDR2 YFSETQ. The CDR3 is 14 residues long. DNA for the CDR3: TGCGCCAGCAGGGAAGCGGGTGTCAACTACGAGCAGTACTTC. Translated, it gives CASREAGVNYEQYF.

V usage is TRBV3-1 and J usage is TRBJ2-5, with a weak D call TRBD2 (6 bases). The germline CDR1 and CDR2 sequences are LGHDT and YNNKEL (reference sequence). V was trimmed by 1 base and J by 2 bases, leaving 8 bases between them. The CDR3 extends over 14 amino acids. The CDR3 sequence: CASSQVAGQETQYF. Here the CDR3 DNA reads TGTGCCAGCAGCCAAGTTGCGGGACAAGAGACCCAGTACTTC.

This chain links TRBV24-1 with TRBJ2-4; 8 bases map to TRBD1. V lost 4 bases and J lost 6; bases outside the gene matches: 4. In germline, CDR1 is KGHDR, CDR2 SFDVKD. The CDR3 extends over 14 amino acids. The CDR3 nucleotides read TGTGCCACCAGTGAAACCACAGGGGGAAACATTCAGTACTTC. This gives the protein CATSETTGGNIQYF.

This clonotype has a handful of counts. The gene calls are TRBV7-2 and TRBJ2-3, with D perhaps assigned TRBD1 or TRBD2 (5 bases each). V shed 4 bases and J shed 1 base, with 12 bases lying between them. The CDR3 totals 15 residues. Germline V gene data show CDR1 as SGHTA and CDR2 as FQGNSA. CDR3 sequence reads: CASSSGLGGTDTQYF. CDR3 bases: TGTGCCAGCAGCTCAGGTCTGGGGGGCACAGATACGCAGTATTTT.

The chain uses TRBV5-6 and TRBJ2-7; D gene unclear. The ends were cut back, 2 bases at V and 6 bases at J, with 9 bases in the middle. The CDR3 contains 12 residues. The germline gives CDR1 SGHDT, CDR2 YYEEEE. This CDR3 is CASSFLFTEQYF. The CDR3 nucleotides are TGTGCCAGCAGCTTCTTATTTACCGAGCAGTACTTC.

This clonotype was seen once. The chain combines TRBV6-6 with TRBJ2-6; D is perhaps TRBD1 (6 bases). The CDR3 is 12 amino acids. Germline CDR1 and CDR2: MNHNY and SVGAGI (reference sequence). Trimming left V 8 bases short and J 4 bases short, with 6 bases between. The CDR3 loop reads CASGQGANVLTF. CDR3 sequence (DNA): TGTGCCAGCGGACAGGGGGCCAACGTCCTGACTTTC.

The chain has TRBV7-3 and TRBJ2-3; TRBD1 aligns across 7 bases. The CDR3 length is 14 residues. CDR1 and CDR2 from the germline V gene are SGHTA and FQGTGA. With 4 bases clipped from V and 2 bases from J, the junction kept 3 bases outside the gene matches. The CDR3 nucleotides are TGTGCCAGCAGCTGGGGACAGACCACAGATACGCAGTATTTT. Protein product: CASSWGQTTDTQYF. The full variable domain, rest sourced from reference TRBV7-3 and TRBJ2-3, is GAGVSQTPSNKVTEKGKYVELRCDPISGHTALYWYRQSLGQGPEFLIYFQGTGAADDSGLPNDRFFAVRPEGSVSTLKIQRTERGDSAVYLCASSWGQTTDTQYFGPGTRLTVL.

This clonotype was counted between two and nine times. This chain connects TRBV20-1 to TRBJ2-3; D uncertain. Germline V gives CDR1 DFQATT, CDR2 SNEGSKA (reference sequence). This CDR3 spans 13 amino acids. Trimming left V 1 base short and J 1 base short, with 6 bases between. The CDR3 spells CSARGPRTDTQYF. CDR3 nucleotides: TGCAGTGCTAGAGGCCCCCGCACAGATACGCAGTATTTT.

The gene calls are TRBV28 and TRBJ1-3; D is uncertain. The CDR3 is 15 residues long. Germline V gene data show CDR1 as MDHEN and CDR2 as SYDVKM. Trimming pared 5 bases from V and 0 bases from J, leaving 11 bases between. CDR3 amino acids: CASSPPGFSGNTIYF. The CDR3 bases are TGTGCCAGCAGTCCCCCCGGTTTCTCTGGAAACACCATATATTTT.

This chain links TRBV2 with TRBJ2-5; 8 bases match TRBD2. Germline lookup yields CDR1 SNHLY and CDR2 FYNNEI. V was pared by 4 bases and J by 9 bases, with 10 bases of the junction left unmatched. The CDR3 length is 14 residues. CDR3 amino acids: CASSVQRGRVSQYF. CDR3 DNA sequence: TGTGCCAGCAGTGTCCAGCGGGGGAGAGTCTCCCAGTACTTC.

In this sample, this clonotype turned up a few times. This chain connects TRBV27 to TRBJ2-3; TRBD1 or TRBD2 may be the D gene (6 bases each). The V end was cut by 9 bases, the J end by 0 bases, with 13 bases between. The CDR3 has 14 residues. CDR1 and CDR2 from the germline V gene are MNHEY and SMNVEV (reference sequence). The CDR3 is CASRRGRSTDTQYF. DNA for the CDR3: TGTGCCAGTAGACGGGGGCGAAGCACAGATACGCAGTATTTT.

The rearrangement links TRBV12-3 or TRBV12-4 to TRBJ2-3, with D possibly being TRBD2 (7 bases). Between the trimmed V and J ends, which lost 7 bases and 7 bases, there was a span of 18 bases. The CDR3 runs to 14 residues. CDR3 region: CASNRGALRNTQYF. DNA for the CDR3: TGTGCCAGCAATCGGGGGGCCCTTAGGAATACGCAGTATTTT.

This chain connects TRBV7-8 to TRBJ2-3; D not certain. The CDR3 is 10 residues long. The germline V gene encodes CDR1 SGHVS and CDR2 FQNEAQ. The V end lost 4 bases, the J end lost 4 bases, and 0 bases lay between the germline ends. The CDR3: CASSSDTQYF. CDR3 sequence (DNA): TGTGCCAGCAGCTCAGATACGCAGTATTTT.

The gene calls are TRBV10-3 and TRBJ2-7, with a weak D call TRBD2 (5 bases). V gave up 0 bases and J gave up 4 bases, with 16 bases separating them. The CDR3 loop spans 16 amino acids. Germline values: CDR1 ENHRY, CDR2 SYGVKD. CDR3 in amino acids: CAISESRGGRRYEQYV. CDR3 in DNA: TGTGCCATCAGTGAGTCGAGAGGAGGACGGAGGTACGAGCAGTACGTC.

This clonotype was seen a handful of times. The gene calls are TRBV12-3 or TRBV12-4 and TRBJ2-2; 10 bases agree with TRBD2. Trimming took 11 bases from V and 5 from J; bases not matched to a gene: 8. The length of the CDR3 is 14 residues. CDR3 sequence: CASVAGGRTGELFF. The CDR3 nucleotides read TGTGCCTCCGTAGCGGGAGGACGTACCGGGGAGCTGTTTTTT.

This clonotype was seen many times. The rearrangement links TRBV20-1 to TRBJ2-3, with 13 bases aligning to TRBD2. The CDR3 covers 16 residues. V lost 3 bases, J lost 4 bases, and 7 bases stayed unmatched. Germline CDR1 is DFQATT and CDR2 is SNEGSKA (reference sequence). For the CDR3, the DNA is TGCAGTGCTAGCCACGGACTAGCGGGAGTCGCAGATACGCAGTATTTT. Residues: CSASHGLAGVADTQYF.